Included here is one T cell receptor (beta chain) sequence, with context. These data originate in a study of control samples from healthy donors and cancer patients. Sequencing was performed with immunoSEQ multiplex PCR; in TCRdb, only in-frame clones are kept and a portion is missing. The sample has some 130,000 clones; approximately 94% are singletons. Germline V gene lookup returns CDR1 MDHEN and CDR2 SYDVKM. The CDR3 spans 16 residues. With V trimmed by 5 bases and J by 7 bases, 13 bases remained unmatched. This chain links TRBV28 with TRBJ2-1; 8 positions agree with TRBD1. Sequenced: blood. This receptor was taken from a young man in good health. The CDR3 sequence: CASSRSWTGLRNEQFF. The CDR3 DNA reads TGTGCCAGCAGTCGAAGTTGGACAGGGTTAAGAAATGAGCAGTTCTTC.